A selection of T cell receptor beta chains follows, all from one sample in a study of long-term antiretroviral therapy in people with HIV. The method was immunoSEQ multiplex PCR; TCRdb's version includes in-frame clones alone and lacks a portion of them. The repertoire holds about 30,000 clones, with about 88% as singletons. The sample in question was unsorted PBMCs, obtained about 5 years before starting antiretroviral therapy. These receptors were obtained from a man between 45 and 60 years old with HIV. Each CDR3 is given with its conserved first and last residue. For some rows the clone size is stated as once, few or many, or as a class when expanded; others skip it.

CDR3	size	V
CASSPRQGLEAFF	NA	TRBV5-8
CASSEGQGSWTDTQYF	once	TRBV25-1
CARSGSTGGGNQPQHF	NA	TRBV5-3
CASSGAGATNEKLFF	few	TRBV9
CASSVASRADTQYF	NA	TRBV9
CASSPRDRLFERLEFF	once	TRBV18
CASSSPGQGVETQYF	NA	TRBV2
CASSFGAAGRTGRETQYF	NA	TRBV27
CATSSPYRANTEAFF	NA	TRBV15
CASSFTARGGQPQHF	few	TRBV7-9
CAISELDRVGQPQHF	NA	TRBV10-3